The present T cell receptor (beta chain) was sequenced within a study of shared clonotypes between healthy human individuals. Turning to the study itself: Sampling drew on donors who were a couple of women and a few men aged 18 to 49.

Produced via immunoSEQ multiplex PCR; TCRdb's table is partial and in-frame only. Among approximately 2.4 million clones, around 95% were seen once, and the ten largest hold roughly 0.13%. CDR3 length: 14 amino acids. The germline CDR1 and CDR2 sequences are SGHTA and FQGNSA. Trimming cost V 1 base and J 2 bases, with 9 bases left between them. With regard to this clone: Its target is not known. Other DNA sequences in this specimen translate into the identical CDR3.

Broader study findings: Generation probability values for non-shared clonotypes were lower than those for clonotypes shared by all four donors. It was anticipated that sequencing depth would influence how many clonotypes donors shared. Only blood samples were collected, and tissue repertoires likely differ.

The sequenced sample was naive CD4+ T cells sorted from blood. Specified subset: CD45RA+ positively selected. The source is a young man in good health. The chain combines TRBV7-2 with TRBJ2-7; D possibly matches TRBD1 or TRBD2 (5 bases each). For the CDR3, the DNA is TGTGCCAGCAGCTTAGAGAAGGGACCCTACGAGCAGTACTTC. Translation gives CASSLEKGPYEQYF.